These T cell receptor beta chains were read from a single sample in a study of cytomegalovirus exposure and HLA in healthy donors. TCRdb's copy holds only in-frame clones and misses some; the assay was immunoSEQ multiplex PCR. This repertoire shows some 190,000 clones, 70% to 85% found once; its top ten account for about 1.5%. The sample was PBMCs. These receptor sequences come from a man aged 18 to 30 in good health and CMV-seronegative. Both conserved end residues are part of each CDR3. Clone size is shown for a subset of rows, as once, few, many or a class of expanded clone.

clone_size	j_call	v_call	cdr3_aa
NA	TRBJ2-7	TRBV7-2	CASRGPWSSYEQYF
once	TRBJ2-1	TRBV19	CASSIRTRDNNEQFF
NA	TRBJ2-1	TRBV11-2	CASSSRSSYNEQFF
NA	TRBJ1-2	TRBV29-1	CSVQRGLYGYTF
NA	TRBJ2-7	TRBV6-8	CASSRPGQGAYEQYF
few	TRBJ1-1	TRBV6-5	CASSYSDRVEAFF
NA	TRBJ2-1	TRBV15	CATSTRLAGTKDEQFF
NA	TRBJ2-7	TRBV15	CATSRETRTGNHEQYF
NA	TRBJ1-5	TRBV5-8	CASSPGQGLLSNQPQHF
NA	TRBJ2-1	TRBV29-1	CSGVDSGTYNEQFF
NA	TRBJ2-7	TRBV6-1	CASSKDRGSYEQYF
few	TRBJ1-6	TRBV7-9	CASRETGGNSPLHF
once	TRBJ2-1	TRBV7-2	CASSFRTSGRAGNEQFF
NA	TRBJ1-1	TRBV27	CASSFRRRKTGNTEAFF
NA	TRBJ2-1	TRBV27	CASSIMGTSGPWDEQFF
NA	TRBJ2-7	TRBV29-1	CSVDTGTSGLREQYF
NA	TRBJ2-7	TRBV27	CASSLTSGAYEQYF
NA	TRBJ2-1	TRBV12-5	CASAFQDSEQFF
NA	TRBJ2-3	TRBV6-6	CASNPGTGGKNTQYF
NA	TRBJ1-1	TRBV29-1	CSVEEGTREAFF
NA	TRBJ2-5	TRBV29-1	CSVGLAGVVFETQYF
NA	TRBJ2-7	TRBV6-5	CASALVAGSLEQYF
few	TRBJ2-1	TRBV6-1	CASRESSSRHNEQFF